This T cell receptor (beta chain) was captured in a study of T cell responses to AZD1222 COVID-19 vaccine. About the study: Second-dose intervals near 4 or 12 weeks were combined. Overall study findings and caveats: After two AZD1222 doses, spike-specific TCR breadth and depth rose versus day 0. The donor cohort was predominantly white British with a female majority, and clonal diversity may have been underestimated.

This CDR3 comprises 12 residues. Per the germline V gene, CDR1 is SNHLY and CDR2 is FYNNEI. Trimming cost V 6 bases and J 3 bases, with 8 bases left between them. Here immunoSEQ multiplex PCR was the method, and the copy in TCRdb shows in-frame clones only, minus some. The sample holds about 85,000 clones, 70% to 90% seen once. On this clone: Its matching antigen is unknown.

This chain links TRBV2 with TRBJ1-2; weak D call: TRBD1 (5 bases). The sequence was obtained from an adult in good health. Specimen: peripheral blood, collected on day 0 of AZD1222 vaccination. CDR3: CASRDKHYGYTF. The CDR3 DNA sequence: TGTGCCAGCAGGGACAAACACTATGGCTACACCTTC.